Listed here is a single TCR beta chain. Its antigen is undetermined. Between the trimmed V and J ends, which lost 5 bases and 0 bases, there was a span of 17 bases. This CDR3 contains 17 residues. The germline CDR1 and CDR2 sequences are SGHAT and FQNNGV. This specimen belongs to a study of CD8 T cells in ankylosing spondylitis. The study, taken as a whole, reports: Disease-linked clones reportedly showed significant enrichment in matched ankylosing spondylitis synovial fluid. Earlier authors reported some of these motif variants in reactive arthritis synovial fluid and blood. Apparently characteristic of ankylosing spondylitis blood was a TCR beta motif (roughly eight highly homologous variants). Peripheral blood samples showed relatively rare disease-linked clones, and these clones were CD8+.

Generation of TCR beta libraries employed quantitative 5'-RACE incorporating molecular barcodes. TCRdb reprocessed the 5' RACE reads via MiXCR and lists one record per CDR3 protein. The table shows hundreds of thousands of distinct CDR3 sequences, with roughly 12% occurring only once. The clonotype originates from a male donor with ankylosing spondylitis. The specimen was blood, either unsorted or a sorted T cell fraction (not recorded which). The chain combines TRBV11-2 with TRBJ2-1; possible D gene TRBD1, 5 bases. CDR3 nucleotides: TGTGCCAGCAGCGTCAGGGAAGCTCTTAGCTCCTACAATGAGCAGTTCTTC. Its translation: CASSVREALSSYNEQFF.